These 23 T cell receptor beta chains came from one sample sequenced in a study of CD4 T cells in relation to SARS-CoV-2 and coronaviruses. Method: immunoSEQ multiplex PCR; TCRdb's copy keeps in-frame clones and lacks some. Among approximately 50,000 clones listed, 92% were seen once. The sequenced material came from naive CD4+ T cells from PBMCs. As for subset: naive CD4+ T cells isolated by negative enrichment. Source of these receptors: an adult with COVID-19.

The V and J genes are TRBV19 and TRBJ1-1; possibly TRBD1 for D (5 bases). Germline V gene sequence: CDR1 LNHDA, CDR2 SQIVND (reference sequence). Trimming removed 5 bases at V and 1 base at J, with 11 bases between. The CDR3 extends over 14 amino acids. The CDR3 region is CASSSWQGNTEAFF. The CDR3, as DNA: TGTGCCAGTAGTTCATGGCAGGGGAACACTGAAGCTTTCTTT.

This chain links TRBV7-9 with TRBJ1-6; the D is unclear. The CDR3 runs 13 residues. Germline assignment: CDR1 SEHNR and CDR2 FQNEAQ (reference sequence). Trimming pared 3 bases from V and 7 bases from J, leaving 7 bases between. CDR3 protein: CASSLGLNSPLHF. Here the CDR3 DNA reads TGTGCCAGCAGCTTGGGTCTGAATTCACCCCTCCACTTT. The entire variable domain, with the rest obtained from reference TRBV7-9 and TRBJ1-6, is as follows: DTGVSQNPRHKITKRGQNVTFRCDPISEHNRLYWYRQTLGQGPEFLTYFQNEAQLEKSRLLSDRFSAERPKGSFSTLEIQRTEQGDSAMYLCASSLGLNSPLHFGNGTRLTVT.

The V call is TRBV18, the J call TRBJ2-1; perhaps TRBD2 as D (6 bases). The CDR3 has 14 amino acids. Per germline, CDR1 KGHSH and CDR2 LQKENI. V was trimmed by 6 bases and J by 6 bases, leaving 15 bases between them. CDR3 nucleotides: TGTGCCAGCTCTCTAGCCCCCGGGGGCAATGAGCAGTTCTTC. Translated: CASSLAPGGNEQFF. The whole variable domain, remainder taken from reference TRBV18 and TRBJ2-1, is NAGVMQNPRHLVRRRGQEARLRCSPMKGHSHVYWYRQLPEEGLKFMVYLQKENIIDESGMPKERFSAEFPKEGPSILRIQQVVRGDSAAYFCASSLAPGGNEQFFGPGTRLTVL.

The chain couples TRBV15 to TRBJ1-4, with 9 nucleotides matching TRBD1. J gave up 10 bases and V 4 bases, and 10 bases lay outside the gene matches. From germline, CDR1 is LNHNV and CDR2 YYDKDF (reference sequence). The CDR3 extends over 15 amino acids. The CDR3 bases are TGTGCCACCAGCAAACCGGGACAGGGAGTTGTAAAACTGTTTTTT. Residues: CATSKPGQGVVKLFF.

The CDR3 loop is CASSYSRRGEQFF. CDR3 nucleotide sequence: TGTGCCAGCAGTTACTCCCGCAGGGGTGAGCAGTTCTTC. The chain has TRBV6-6 and TRBJ2-1; D is perhaps TRBD1 (6 bases). Trimming took off 0 bases at V and 9 bases at J, with 9 bases between the two ends. Germline CDR1 MNHNY, CDR2 SVGAGI (reference sequence). The CDR3 runs to 13 residues.

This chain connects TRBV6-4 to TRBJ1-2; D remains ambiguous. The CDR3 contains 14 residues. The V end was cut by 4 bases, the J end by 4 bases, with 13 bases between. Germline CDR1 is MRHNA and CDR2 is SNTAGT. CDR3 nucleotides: TGTGCCAGCAGTGCCTCGAGATCCAGCTATGGCTACACCTTC. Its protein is CASSASRSSYGYTF.

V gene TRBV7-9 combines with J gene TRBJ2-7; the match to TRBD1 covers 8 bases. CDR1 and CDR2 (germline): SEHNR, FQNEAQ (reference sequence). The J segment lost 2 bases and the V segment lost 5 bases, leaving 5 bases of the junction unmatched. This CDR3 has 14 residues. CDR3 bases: TGTGCCAGCAGCACCGGGACAGGAACCTACGAGCAGTACTTC. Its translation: CASSTGTGTYEQYF. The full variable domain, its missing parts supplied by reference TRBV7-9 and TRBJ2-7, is DTGVSQNPRHKITKRGQNVTFRCDPISEHNRLYWYRQTLGQGPEFLTYFQNEAQLEKSRLLSDRFSAERPKGSFSTLEIQRTEQGDSAMYLCASSTGTGTYEQYFGPGTRLTVT.

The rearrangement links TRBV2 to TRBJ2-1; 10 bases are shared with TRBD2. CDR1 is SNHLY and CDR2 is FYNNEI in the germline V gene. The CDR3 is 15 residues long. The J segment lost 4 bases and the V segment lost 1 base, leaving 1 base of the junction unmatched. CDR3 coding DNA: TGTGCCAGCAGTGAAGAAGCGGGAGGGTACAATGAGCAGTTCTTC. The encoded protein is CASSEEAGGYNEQFF.

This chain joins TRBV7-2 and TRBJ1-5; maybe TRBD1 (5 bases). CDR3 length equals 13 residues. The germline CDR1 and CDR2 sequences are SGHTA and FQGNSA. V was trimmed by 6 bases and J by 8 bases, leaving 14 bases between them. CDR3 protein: CASSRGWRKPQHF. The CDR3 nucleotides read TGTGCCAGCAGTAGGGGATGGAGGAAGCCCCAGCATTTT. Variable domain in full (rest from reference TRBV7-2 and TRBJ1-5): GAGVSQSPSNKVTEKGKDVELRCDPISGHTALYWYRQSLGQGLEFLIYFQGNSAPDKSGLPSDRFSAERTGGSVSTLTIQRTQQEDSAVYLCASSRGWRKPQHFGDGTRLSIL.

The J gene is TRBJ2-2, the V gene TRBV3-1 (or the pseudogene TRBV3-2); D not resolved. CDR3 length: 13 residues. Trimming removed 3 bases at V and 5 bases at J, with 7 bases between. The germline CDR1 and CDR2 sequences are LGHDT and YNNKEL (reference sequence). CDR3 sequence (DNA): TGTGCCAGCAGCCAGGTAGAAACCGGGGAGCTGTTTTTT. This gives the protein CASSQVETGELFF.

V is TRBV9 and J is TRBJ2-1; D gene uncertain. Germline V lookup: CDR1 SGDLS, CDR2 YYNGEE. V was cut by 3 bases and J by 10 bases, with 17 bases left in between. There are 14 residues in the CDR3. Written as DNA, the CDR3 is TGTGCCAGCAGCGCGATGGTAGGGTCTATCGAGCAGTTCTTC. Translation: CASSAMVGSIEQFF. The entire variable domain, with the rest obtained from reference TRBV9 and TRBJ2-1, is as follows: DSGVTQTPKHLITATGQRVTLRCSPRSGDLSVYWYQQSLDQGLQFLIQYYNGEERAKGNILERFSAQQFPDLHSELNLSSLELGDSALYFCASSAMVGSIEQFFGPGTRLTVL.

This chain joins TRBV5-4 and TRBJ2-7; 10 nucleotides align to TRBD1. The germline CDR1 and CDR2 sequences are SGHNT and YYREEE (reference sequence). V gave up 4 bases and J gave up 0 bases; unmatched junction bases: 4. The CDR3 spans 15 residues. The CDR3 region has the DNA TGTGCCAGCAGCCTAGGACAGGGGGTCTCCTACGAGCAGTACTTC. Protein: CASSLGQGVSYEQYF.

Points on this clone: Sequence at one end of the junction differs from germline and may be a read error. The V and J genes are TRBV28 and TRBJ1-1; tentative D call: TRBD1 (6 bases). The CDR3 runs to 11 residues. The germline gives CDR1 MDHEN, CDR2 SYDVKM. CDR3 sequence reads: CISNTGSEAFF. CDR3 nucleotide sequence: TGCATCTCGAATACAGGGTCTGAAGCTTTCTTT.

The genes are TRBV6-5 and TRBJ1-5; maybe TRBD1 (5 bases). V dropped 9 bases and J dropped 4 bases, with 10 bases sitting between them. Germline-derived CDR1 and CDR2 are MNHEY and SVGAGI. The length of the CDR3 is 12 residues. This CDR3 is CASRDPNQPQHF. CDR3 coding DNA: TGTGCCAGTAGGGACCCTAATCAGCCCCAGCATTTT.

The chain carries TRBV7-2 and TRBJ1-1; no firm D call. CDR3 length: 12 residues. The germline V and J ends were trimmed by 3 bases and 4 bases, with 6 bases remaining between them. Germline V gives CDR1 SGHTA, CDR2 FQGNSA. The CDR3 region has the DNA TGTGCCAGCAGCTTCATAGGCACTGAAGCTTTCTTT. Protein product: CASSFIGTEAFF.

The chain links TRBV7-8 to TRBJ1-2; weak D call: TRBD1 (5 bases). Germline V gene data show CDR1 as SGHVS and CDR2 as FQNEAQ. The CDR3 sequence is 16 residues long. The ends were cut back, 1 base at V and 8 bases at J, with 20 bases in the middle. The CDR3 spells CASSLVSGQGGGGYTF. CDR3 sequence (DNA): TGTGCCAGCAGCTTAGTATCCGGGCAGGGAGGAGGAGGCTACACCTTC.

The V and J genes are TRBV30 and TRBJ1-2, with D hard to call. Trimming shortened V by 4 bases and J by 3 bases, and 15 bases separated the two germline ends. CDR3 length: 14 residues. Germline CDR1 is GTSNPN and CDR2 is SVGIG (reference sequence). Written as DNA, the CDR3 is TGTGCCTGGACCCCCGGTCCCTCAGACTATGGCTACACCTTC. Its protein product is CAWTPGPSDYGYTF.

Here the CDR3 reads CAATRLAGTSGANVLTF. The CDR3 nucleotides read TGTGCCGCAACTAGACTAGCGGGGACCTCTGGGGCCAACGTCCTGACTTTC. This chain uses TRBV30 with TRBJ2-6; 11 bases fit TRBD2. With 8 bases clipped from V and 0 bases from J, the junction kept 9 bases outside the gene matches. The CDR3 length is 17 residues. The germline V gene has CDR1 GTSNPN and CDR2 SVGIG (reference sequence).

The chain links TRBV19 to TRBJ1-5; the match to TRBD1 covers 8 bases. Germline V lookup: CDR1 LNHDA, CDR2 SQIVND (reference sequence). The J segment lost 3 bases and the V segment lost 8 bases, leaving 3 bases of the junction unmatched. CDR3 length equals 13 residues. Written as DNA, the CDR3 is TGTGCCAGTCGGGACAGGCCCAATCAGCCCCAGCATTTT. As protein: CASRDRPNQPQHF.

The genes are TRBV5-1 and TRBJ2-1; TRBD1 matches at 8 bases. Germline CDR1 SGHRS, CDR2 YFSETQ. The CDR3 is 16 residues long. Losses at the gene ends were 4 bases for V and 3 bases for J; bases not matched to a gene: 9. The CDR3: CASSLKPGQVYNEQFF. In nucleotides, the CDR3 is TGCGCCAGCAGCCTAAAACCGGGACAGGTCTACAATGAGCAGTTCTTC. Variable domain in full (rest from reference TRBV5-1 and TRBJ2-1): KAGVTQTPRYLIKTRGQQVTLSCSPISGHRSVSWYQQTPGQGLQFLFEYFSETQRNKGNFPGRFSGRQFSNSRSEMNVSTLELGDSALYLCASSLKPGQVYNEQFFGPGTRLTVL.

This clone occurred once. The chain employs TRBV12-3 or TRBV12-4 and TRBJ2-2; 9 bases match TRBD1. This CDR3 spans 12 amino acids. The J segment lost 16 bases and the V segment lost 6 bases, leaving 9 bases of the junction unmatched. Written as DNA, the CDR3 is TGTGCCAGCAGCCTCACAGGGGGCCCGCAGTTTTTT. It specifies CASSLTGGPQFF.

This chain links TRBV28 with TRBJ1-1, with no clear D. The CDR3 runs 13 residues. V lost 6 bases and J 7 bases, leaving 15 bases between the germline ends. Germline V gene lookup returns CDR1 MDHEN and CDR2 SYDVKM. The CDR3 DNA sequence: TGTGCCAGCAGGGTGGGCGGGAAAAATGAAGCTTTCTTT. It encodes CASRVGGKNEAFF.

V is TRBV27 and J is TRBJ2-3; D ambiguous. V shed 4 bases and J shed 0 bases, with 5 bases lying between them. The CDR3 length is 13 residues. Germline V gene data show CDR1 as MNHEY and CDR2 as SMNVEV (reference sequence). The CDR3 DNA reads TGTGCCAGCAGTTCTCCTAGCACAGATACGCAGTATTTT. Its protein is CASSSPSTDTQYF.